These T cell receptor beta chains were read from a single sample in a study of cytomegalovirus exposure and HLA in healthy donors. Some clones are missing from TCRdb's copy, which holds only in-frame ones; the method was immunoSEQ multiplex PCR. The sample has some 310,000 clones, nearly 90% seen once; the top ten hold over 0.9%. The specimen sequenced was PBMCs. The receptors come from a young man in good health and CMV-seronegative. Each CDR3 is given with its conserved first and last residue. Each record gives: CDR3 length, D gene, J gene, V gene, clone size, CDR3 protein, CDR3 DNA. A D gene is named only where the DNA matches it firmly. Clone size, where shown, is once, few, many, or a class for clones that have expanded.

length: 14
D: TRBD1
J: TRBJ2-7
V: TRBV4-3
size: -
CDR3: CASRYRDRHLEQYF
DNA: TGCGCCAGCAGGTACCGGGACAGGCACCTCGAGCAGTACTTC

length: 15
D: -
J: TRBJ1-3
V: TRBV6-5
size: -
CDR3: CASRPPGLTGNTIYF
DNA: TGTGCCAGCAGACCCCCGGGACTTACTGGAAACACCATATATTTT

length: 15
D: -
J: TRBJ1-5
V: TRBV27
size: -
CDR3: CASSSLEGSNQPQHF
DNA: TGTGCCAGCAGTTCTCTGGAGGGAAGCAATCAGCCCCAGCATTTT

length: 18
D: TRBD2
J: TRBJ2-6
V: TRBV7-2
size: -
CDR3: CASRPGLAGLSGANVLTF
DNA: TGTGCCAGCAGACCGGGCCTAGCGGGACTCTCTGGGGCCAACGTCCTGACTTTC

length: 15
D: TRBD2
J: TRBJ2-7
V: TRBV5-8
size: -
CDR3: CASSLELAGGYEQYF
DNA: TGTGCCAGCAGCTTGGAACTAGCGGGGGGGTACGAGCAGTACTTC

length: 14
D: -
J: TRBJ1-2
V: TRBV27
size: -
CDR3: CASSLSVRGYGYTF
DNA: TGTGCCAGCAGTTTATCCGTCAGGGGCTATGGCTACACCTTC

length: 15
D: TRBD2
J: TRBJ2-3
V: TRBV27
size: -
CDR3: CASSSAGGATDTQYF
DNA: TGTGCCAGCAGTTCCGCCGGGGGGGCCACAGATACGCAGTATTTT

length: 15
D: TRBD1
J: TRBJ2-2
V: TRBV11-3
size: -
CDR3: CASSYGTGNTGELFF
DNA: TGTGCCAGCAGCTATGGGACAGGGAACACCGGGGAGCTGTTTTTT

length: 14
D: TRBD2
J: TRBJ2-3
V: TRBV6-1
size: -
CDR3: CASSLAGYTDTQYF
DNA: TGTGCCAGCAGCCTAGCGGGGTACACAGATACGCAGTATTTT

length: 13
D: -
J: TRBJ1-5
V: TRBV11-2
size: few
CDR3: CASSFRAGQPQHF
DNA: TGTGCCAGCAGCTTCCGGGCGGGTCAGCCCCAGCATTTT

length: 15
D: TRBD2
J: TRBJ2-2
V: TRBV5-1
size: -
CDR3: CASSGTSGGTGELFF
DNA: TGCGCCAGCAGCGGGACTAGCGGGGGGACCGGGGAGCTGTTTTTT

length: 16
D: TRBD1
J: TRBJ2-3
V: TRBV5-8
size: once
CDR3: CASSRTLRTGRDTQYF
DNA: TGTGCCAGCAGCCGAACGCTAAGGACAGGGAGGGATACGCAGTATTTT

length: 16
D: -
J: TRBJ1-5
V: TRBV5-6
size: -
CDR3: CASSLWSGAFNQPQHF
DNA: TGTGCCAGCAGCTTGTGGTCAGGGGCCTTCAATCAGCCCCAGCATTTT

length: 14
D: -
J: TRBJ2-3
V: TRBV5-8
size: -
CDR3: CASQLSRGADTQYF
DNA: TGTGCCAGCCAGCTTAGCAGGGGTGCAGATACGCAGTATTTT

length: 15
D: -
J: TRBJ1-5
V: TRBV13
size: -
CDR3: CASSLGGGPDRPQHF
DNA: TGTGCCAGCAGCTTAGGGGGGGGGCCGGATCGGCCCCAGCATTTT

length: 19
D: TRBD2
J: TRBJ2-1
V: TRBV13
size: -
CDR3: CASSLAGTSGVSSYNEQFF
DNA: TGTGCCAGCAGCTTAGCTGGGACTAGCGGGGTCAGCTCCTACAATGAGCAGTTCTTC

length: 15
D: TRBD2
J: TRBJ2-3
V: TRBV10-1
size: -
CDR3: CASSGTSGDTDTQYF
DNA: TGCGCCAGCAGTGGGACTAGCGGGGACACAGATACGCAGTATTTT

length: 16
D: TRBD2
J: TRBJ2-7
V: TRBV9
size: -
CDR3: CASSLGLAGTTYEQYF
DNA: TGTGCCAGCAGCCTTGGACTAGCGGGGACAACCTACGAGCAGTACTTC

length: 14
D: -
J: TRBJ1-1
V: TRBV5-4
size: -
CDR3: CASSLEHANTEAFF
DNA: TGTGCCAGCAGCTTAGAACATGCGAACACTGAAGCTTTCTTT

length: 11
D: -
J: TRBJ1-2
V: TRBV6-5
size: few
CDR3: CASRDLGGYTF
DNA: TGTGCCAGCAGAGATCTGGGCGGCTACACCTTC

length: 16
D: TRBD1
J: TRBJ2-2
V: TRBV5-6
size: -
CDR3: CASSFRTGAHTGELFF
DNA: TGTGCCAGCAGCTTTAGGACAGGGGCCCACACCGGGGAGCTGTTTTTT

length: 13
D: -
J: TRBJ2-7
V: TRBV5-1
size: -
CDR3: CASSSATGYEQYF
DNA: TGCGCCAGCAGCTCTGCTACGGGGTACGAGCAGTACTTC

length: 15
D: TRBD1
J: TRBJ1-1
V: TRBV9
size: -
CDR3: CASREDRGEISEAFF
DNA: TGTGCCAGCAGAGAGGACAGGGGGGAGATCTCTGAAGCTTTCTTT

length: 12
D: -
J: TRBJ2-7
V: TRBV5-4
size: -
CDR3: CASSSPTSEQYF
DNA: TGTGCCAGCAGCTCCCCCACTAGCGAGCAGTACTTC

length: 15
D: TRBD2
J: TRBJ2-1
V: TRBV30
size: -
CDR3: CAWSVGAGGHNEQFF
DNA: TGTGCCTGGAGTGTAGGAGCGGGGGGTCACAATGAGCAGTTCTTC

length: 14
D: TRBD1
J: TRBJ1-2
V: TRBV30
size: -
CDR3: CAWSPGDSNYGYTF
DNA: TGTGCCTGGAGTCCGGGGGACAGCAACTATGGCTACACCTTC

length: 14
D: -
J: TRBJ1-5
V: TRBV6-5
size: once
CDR3: CASSISGGSKPQHF
DNA: TGTGCCAGCAGTATATCTGGGGGCTCGAAGCCCCAGCATTTT

length: 14
D: -
J: TRBJ1-1
V: TRBV6-1
size: -
CDR3: CASRPDGRSTEAFF
DNA: TGTGCCAGCAGGCCCGACGGTCGGAGCACTGAAGCTTTCTTT

length: 13
D: -
J: TRBJ2-3
V: TRBV10-1
size: -
CDR3: CASSGVLEDTQYF
DNA: TGCGCCAGCAGTGGGGTTCTAGAAGATACGCAGTATTTT

length: 16
D: TRBD1
J: TRBJ2-2
V: TRBV18
size: -
CDR3: CASSRPGTGSIGELFF
DNA: TGTGCCAGCTCTCGCCCCGGGACAGGGTCCATCGGGGAGCTGTTTTTT

length: 15
D: TRBD1
J: TRBJ1-4
V: TRBV9
size: -
CDR3: CASTRTGTTNEKLFF
DNA: TGTGCCAGCACACGGACAGGAACAACTAATGAAAAACTGTTTTTT

length: 15
D: -
J: TRBJ2-7
V: TRBV2
size: -
CDR3: CASSEGADYAYEQYF
DNA: TGTGCCAGCAGTGAAGGGGCAGACTACGCCTACGAGCAGTACTTC

length: 14
D: -
J: TRBJ2-1
V: TRBV18
size: -
CDR3: CASSGTGGVNEQFF
DNA: TGTGCCAGCTCCGGGACCGGGGGTGTCAATGAGCAGTTCTTC

length: 13
D: -
J: TRBJ2-7
V: TRBV12-1
size: -
CDR3: CASSSDRDHEQYF
DNA: TGTGCCAGCAGCTCGGACAGGGACCACGAGCAGTACTTC

length: 12
D: -
J: TRBJ1-1
V: TRBV7-2
size: -
CDR3: CASSLVTPEAFF
DNA: TGTGCCAGCAGCTTAGTCACACCCGAAGCTTTCTTT

length: 16
D: TRBD2
J: TRBJ2-2
V: TRBV10-3
size: -
CDR3: CAISEGSGVVTGELFF
DNA: TGTGCCATCAGTGAGGGCAGCGGGGTAGTTACCGGGGAGCTGTTTTTT

length: 15
D: TRBD1
J: TRBJ1-1
V: TRBV2
size: once
CDR3: CASREQGAHNTEAFF
DNA: TGTGCCAGCAGGGAGCAGGGGGCGCACAACACTGAAGCTTTCTTT

length: 13
D: TRBD1
J: TRBJ2-7
V: TRBV13
size: -
CDR3: CASGRGSSYEQYF
DNA: TGTGCCAGCGGCAGGGGGAGCTCCTACGAGCAGTACTTC

length: 12
D: -
J: TRBJ1-2
V: TRBV4-3
size: -
CDR3: CASSQEGLGYTF
DNA: TGCGCCAGCAGCCAAGAGGGCTTAGGCTACACCTTC

length: 16
D: TRBD2
J: TRBJ2-5
V: TRBV5-4
size: -
CDR3: CASSRPSGGAQETQYF
DNA: TGTGCCAGCAGCCGGCCCAGCGGGGGGGCCCAAGAGACCCAGTACTTC

length: 14
D: -
J: TRBJ1-5
V: TRBV5-6
size: -
CDR3: CASTSGQNNQPQHF
DNA: TGTGCCAGCACCTCAGGGCAGAATAATCAGCCCCAGCATTTT

length: 13
D: TRBD1
J: TRBJ2-7
V: TRBV7-9
size: -
CDR3: CASQTGSLNEQYF
DNA: TGTGCCAGCCAGACAGGGTCACTAAACGAGCAGTACTTC

length: 12
D: -
J: TRBJ2-3
V: TRBV9
size: -
CDR3: CASSVSSDTQYF
DNA: TGTGCCAGCAGCGTCTCTTCAGATACGCAGTATTTT

length: 15
D: -
J: TRBJ2-7
V: TRBV7-8
size: -
CDR3: CASSSRRQSTLEQYF
DNA: TGTGCCAGCAGCTCTAGACGACAGTCTACCTTGGAGCAGTACTTC

length: 15
D: -
J: TRBJ1-3
V: TRBV27
size: -
CDR3: CASSTGTPQRNTIYF
DNA: TGTGCCAGCAGTACTGGGACTCCTCAGCGGAACACCATATATTTT

length: 14
D: -
J: TRBJ2-2
V: TRBV29-1
size: -
CDR3: CSAPTGPNTGELFF
DNA: TGCAGCGCTCCCACAGGGCCCAACACCGGGGAGCTGTTTTTT

length: 15
D: TRBD1
J: TRBJ1-3
V: TRBV11-2
size: -
CDR3: CASSLTRDRVNTIYF
DNA: TGTGCCAGCAGCTTAACCCGGGACAGGGTTAACACCATATATTTT

length: 12
D: -
J: TRBJ2-7
V: TRBV5-6
size: -
CDR3: CASSLLRGEQYF
DNA: TGTGCCAGCAGCTTGCTTAGGGGTGAGCAGTACTTC

length: 15
D: -
J: TRBJ2-5
V: TRBV7-8
size: -
CDR3: CASSSQGTRGETQYF
DNA: TGTGCCAGCAGCTCTCAGGGTACACGGGGGGAGACCCAGTACTTC

length: 14
D: -
J: TRBJ1-1
V: TRBV7-9
size: -
CDR3: CASSFSGRDTEAFF
DNA: TGTGCCAGCAGCTTTTCGGGTCGCGACACTGAAGCTTTCTTT

length: 14
D: -
J: TRBJ2-2
V: TRBV6-5
size: -
CDR3: CASSYTPGAGELFF
DNA: TGTGCCAGCAGTTACACCCCAGGGGCCGGGGAGCTGTTTTTT

length: 15
D: -
J: TRBJ2-3
V: TRBV6-6
size: -
CDR3: CASRDGNIYTDTQYF
DNA: TGTGCCAGCAGGGACGGGAATATCTACACAGATACGCAGTATTTT

length: 15
D: -
J: TRBJ2-3
V: TRBV27
size: -
CDR3: CASSLSFLAHHTQYF
DNA: TGTGCCAGCAGTTTATCGTTTCTAGCCCACCATACGCAGTATTTT

length: 12
D: TRBD1
J: TRBJ2-7
V: TRBV6-6
size: few
CDR3: CASWDRGYEQYF
DNA: TGTGCCAGCTGGGACAGGGGTTACGAGCAGTACTTC

length: 17
D: -
J: TRBJ2-4
V: TRBV5-6
size: -
CDR3: CASSLRIQGSAKNIQYF
DNA: TGTGCCAGCAGCTTGAGAATCCAGGGGTCAGCCAAAAACATTCAGTACTTC

length: 14
D: -
J: TRBJ1-5
V: TRBV30
size: -
CDR3: CAWSVGGGNQPQHF
DNA: TGTGCCTGGAGCGTCGGGGGAGGCAATCAGCCCCAGCATTTT

length: 14
D: -
J: TRBJ2-7
V: TRBV21-1
size: -
CDR3: CASSSGGDNYEQYF
DNA: TGTGCCAGCAGTAGCGGGGGGGATAACTACGAGCAGTACTTC

length: 11
D: -
J: TRBJ1-2
V: TRBV6-5
size: -
CDR3: CASSENRGYTF
DNA: TGTGCCAGCAGTGAAAACAGGGGCTACACCTTC

length: 15
D: TRBD1
J: TRBJ2-5
V: TRBV7-9
size: many
CDR3: CASSSGTGGRETQYF
DNA: TGTGCCAGCAGCTCCGGGACAGGGGGTAGGGAGACCCAGTACTTC

length: 14
D: TRBD1
J: TRBJ1-2
V: TRBV2
size: -
CDR3: CASRTAGTAVGYTF
DNA: TGTGCCAGCAGGACTGCCGGGACAGCGGTTGGCTACACCTTC